Each of the 2 T cell receptor beta chains below was sequenced from the same sample in a study of T cells in Graves' hyperthyroidism and ophthalmopathy. Researchers amplified the TCR beta CDR3 regions from RNA transcripts. Researchers ran a first-round RT-PCR on the TCR CDR3 using the HTBI primer set. Using its own MiXCR run on the multiplex PCR reads, TCRdb lists one record per CDR3 protein. This sample has 350,000 or so distinct CDR3 sequences, with 15% to 20% found just once. The sample consisted of blood. All receptors derive from a woman aged 45-60 years with Graves' hyperthyroidism.

This clonotype has at least ten counts. This sequence joins TRBV5-1 and TRBJ2-3; D remains unclear. V was pared by 0 bases and J by 0 bases, with 8 bases between. Germline-derived CDR1 and CDR2 are SGHRS and YFSETQ. The CDR3 spans 15 residues. This CDR3 reads CASSLAEWSTDTQYF. The CDR3 DNA sequence: TGCGCCAGCAGCTTGGCCGAATGGAGCACAGATACGCAGTATTTT.

This clonotype was picked up a small number of times. The V gene is TRBV7-9, the J gene TRBJ1-4; a weak D match, TRBD1 (6 bases). V was trimmed by 2 bases and J by 5 bases, leaving 18 bases between them. CDR3 length: 17 amino acids. Germline CDR1 SEHNR, CDR2 FQNEAQ (reference sequence). The CDR3, as DNA: TGTGCCAGCAGCTTATATAAGCCAGGGGCTTACAATGAAAAACTGTTTTTT. This encodes CASSLYKPGAYNEKLFF.